The clone carrying this T cell receptor beta chain was counted once. Its specificity is unknown. Germline loops: CDR1 MDHEN, CDR2 SYDVKM. The CDR3 covers 14 residues. Deletions cut 5 bases from V and 0 bases from J, with 8 bases between. This entry is derived from a study of blood T cells in healthy people across ages. A second PCR of roughly 6 to 12 cycles used a sample-barcoded 5' primer and a J-beta primer mix. From the 5' RACE reads, TCRdb called clonotypes with MiXCR, one entry per CDR3 protein. The data contain 2 million or so distinct CDR3 sequences, less than 50% of them singletons. Study-wide results and caveats: The recorded TCR beta diversity per million T cells decreased in a roughly linear manner with age.

Sequenced: blood. The clonotype comes from a middle-aged woman in good health. J is TRBJ1-5 and V is TRBV28; D uncertain. The chain's CDR3 is CASSTTASNQPQHF. CDR3 DNA sequence: TGTGCCAGCAGTACAACAGCTAGCAATCAGCCCCAGCATTTT.